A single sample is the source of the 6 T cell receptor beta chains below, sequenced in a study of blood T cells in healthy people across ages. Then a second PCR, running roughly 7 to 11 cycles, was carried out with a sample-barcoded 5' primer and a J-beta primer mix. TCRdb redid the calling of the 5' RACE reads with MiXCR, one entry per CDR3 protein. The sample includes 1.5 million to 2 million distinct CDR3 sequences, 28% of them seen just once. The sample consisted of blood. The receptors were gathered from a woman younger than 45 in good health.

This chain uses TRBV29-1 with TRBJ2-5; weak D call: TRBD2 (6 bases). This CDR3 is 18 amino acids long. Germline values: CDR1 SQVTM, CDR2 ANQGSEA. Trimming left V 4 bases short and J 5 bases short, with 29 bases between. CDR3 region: CSVGDPEGASGDWETQYF. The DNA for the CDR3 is TGCAGCGTTGGAGATCCGGAGGGCGCCTCGGGAGATTGGGAGACCCAGTACTTC.

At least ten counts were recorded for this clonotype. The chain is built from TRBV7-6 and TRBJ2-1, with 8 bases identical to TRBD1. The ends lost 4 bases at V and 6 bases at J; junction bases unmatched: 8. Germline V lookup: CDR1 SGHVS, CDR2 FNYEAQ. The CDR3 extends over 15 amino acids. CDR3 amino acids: CASSSKPDRVNEQFF. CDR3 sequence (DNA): TGTGCCAGCAGCTCGAAGCCGGACAGGGTCAATGAGCAGTTCTTC.

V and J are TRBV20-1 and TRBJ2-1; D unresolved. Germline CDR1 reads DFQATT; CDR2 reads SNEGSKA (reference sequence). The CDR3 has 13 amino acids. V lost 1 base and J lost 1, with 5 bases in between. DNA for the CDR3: TGCAGTGCTAGAGGGGCTTCCTACAATGAGCAGTTCTTC. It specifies CSARGASYNEQFF.

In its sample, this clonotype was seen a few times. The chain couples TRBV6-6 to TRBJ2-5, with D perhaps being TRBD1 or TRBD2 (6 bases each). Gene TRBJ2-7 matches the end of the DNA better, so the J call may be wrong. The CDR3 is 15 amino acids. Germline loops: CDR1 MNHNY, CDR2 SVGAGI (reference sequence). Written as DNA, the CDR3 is TGTGCCAGCAGACGACAGGAGGAGGGACCCTGCGAGCAGTACTTC. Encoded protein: CASRRQEEGPCEQYF.

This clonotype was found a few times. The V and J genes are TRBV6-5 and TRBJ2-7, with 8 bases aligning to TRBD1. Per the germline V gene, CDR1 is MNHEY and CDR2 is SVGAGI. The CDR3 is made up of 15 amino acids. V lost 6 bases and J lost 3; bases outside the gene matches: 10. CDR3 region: CASRSDRGSLYEQYF. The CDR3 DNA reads TGTGCCAGCAGATCAGACAGGGGAAGCCTCTACGAGCAGTACTTC.

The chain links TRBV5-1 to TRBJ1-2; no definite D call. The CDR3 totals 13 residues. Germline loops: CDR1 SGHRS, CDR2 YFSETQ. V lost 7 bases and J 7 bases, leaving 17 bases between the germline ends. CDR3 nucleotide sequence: TGCGCCAGCCAAGTGGACCCGAAAACTGGCTACACCTTC. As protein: CASQVDPKTGYTF.